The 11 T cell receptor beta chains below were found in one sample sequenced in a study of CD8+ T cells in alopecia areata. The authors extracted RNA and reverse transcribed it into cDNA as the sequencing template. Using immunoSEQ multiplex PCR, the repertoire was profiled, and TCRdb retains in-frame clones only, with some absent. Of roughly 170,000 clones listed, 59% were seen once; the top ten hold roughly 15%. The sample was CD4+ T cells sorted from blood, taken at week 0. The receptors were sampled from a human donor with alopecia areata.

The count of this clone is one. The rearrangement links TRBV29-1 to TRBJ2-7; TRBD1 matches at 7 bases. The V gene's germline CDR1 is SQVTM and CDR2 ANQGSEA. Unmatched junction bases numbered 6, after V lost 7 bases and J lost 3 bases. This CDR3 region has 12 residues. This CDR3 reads CSGRQGDYEQYF. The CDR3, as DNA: TGCAGCGGGAGACAGGGAGACTACGAGCAGTACTTC.

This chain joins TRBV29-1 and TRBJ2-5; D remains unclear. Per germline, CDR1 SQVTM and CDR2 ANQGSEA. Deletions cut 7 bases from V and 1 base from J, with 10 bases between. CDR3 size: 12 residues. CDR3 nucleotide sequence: TGCAGCGCCGTTGTCTCCCAAGAGACCCAGTACTTC. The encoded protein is CSAVVSQETQYF.

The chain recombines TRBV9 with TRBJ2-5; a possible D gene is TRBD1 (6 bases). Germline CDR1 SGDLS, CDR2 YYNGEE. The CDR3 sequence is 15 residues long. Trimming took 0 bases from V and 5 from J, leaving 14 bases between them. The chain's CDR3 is CASSVAATGYETQYF. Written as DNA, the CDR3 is TGTGCCAGCAGCGTAGCCGCGACAGGCTATGAGACCCAGTACTTC.

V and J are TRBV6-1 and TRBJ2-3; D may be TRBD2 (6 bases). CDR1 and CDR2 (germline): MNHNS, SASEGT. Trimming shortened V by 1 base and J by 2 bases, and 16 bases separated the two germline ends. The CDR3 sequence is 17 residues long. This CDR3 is CASSEGRALSHTDTQYF. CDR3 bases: TGTGCCAGCAGTGAAGGGAGGGCACTCTCACACACAGATACGCAGTATTTT.

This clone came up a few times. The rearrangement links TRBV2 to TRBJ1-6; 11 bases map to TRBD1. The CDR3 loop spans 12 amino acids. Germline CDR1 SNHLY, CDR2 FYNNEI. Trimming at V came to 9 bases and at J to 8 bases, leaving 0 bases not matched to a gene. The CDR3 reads CARGQGDSPLHF. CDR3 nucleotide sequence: TGTGCCAGGGGACAGGGGGATTCACCCCTCCACTTT.

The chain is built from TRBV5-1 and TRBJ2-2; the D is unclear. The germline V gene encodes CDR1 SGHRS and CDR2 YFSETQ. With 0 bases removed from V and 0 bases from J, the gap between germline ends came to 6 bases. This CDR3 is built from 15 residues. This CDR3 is CASSLVATNTGELFF. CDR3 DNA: TGCGCCAGCAGCTTGGTGGCGACGAACACCGGGGAGCTGTTTTTT.

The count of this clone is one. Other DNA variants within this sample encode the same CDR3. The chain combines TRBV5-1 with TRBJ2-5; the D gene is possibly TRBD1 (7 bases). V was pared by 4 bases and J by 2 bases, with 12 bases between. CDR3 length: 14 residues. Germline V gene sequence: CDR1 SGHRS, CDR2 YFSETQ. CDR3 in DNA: TGCGCCAGCAGCGCGGGGACAGCACAAGAGACCCAGTACTTC. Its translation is CASSAGTAQETQYF. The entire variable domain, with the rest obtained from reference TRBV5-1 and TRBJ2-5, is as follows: KAGVTQTPRYLIKTRGQQVTLSCSPISGHRSVSWYQQTPGQGLQFLFEYFSETQRNKGNFPGRFSGRQFSNSRSEMNVSTLELGDSALYLCASSAGTAQETQYFGPGTRLLVL.

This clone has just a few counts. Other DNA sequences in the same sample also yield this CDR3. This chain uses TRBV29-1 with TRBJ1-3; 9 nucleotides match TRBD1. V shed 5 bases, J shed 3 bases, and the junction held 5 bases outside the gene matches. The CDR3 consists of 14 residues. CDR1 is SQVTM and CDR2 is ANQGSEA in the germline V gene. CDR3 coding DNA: TGCAGCGTTTGGACAGGGGATAATGGAAACACCATATATTTT. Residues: CSVWTGDNGNTIYF.

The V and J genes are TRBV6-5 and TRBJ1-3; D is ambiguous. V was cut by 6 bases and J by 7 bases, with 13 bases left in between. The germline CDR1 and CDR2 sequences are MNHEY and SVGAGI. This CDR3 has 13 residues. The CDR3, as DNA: TGTGCCAGCAGGAGAACAGCGGTCAACACCATATATTTT. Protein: CASRRTAVNTIYF.

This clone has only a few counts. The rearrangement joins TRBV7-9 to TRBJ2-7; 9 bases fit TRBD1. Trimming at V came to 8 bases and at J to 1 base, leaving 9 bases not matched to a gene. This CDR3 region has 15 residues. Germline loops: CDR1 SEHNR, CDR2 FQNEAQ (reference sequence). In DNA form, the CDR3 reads TGTGCCAGCGGTAAAGCGACAGGGGGTTCCTACGAGCAGTACTTC. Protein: CASGKATGGSYEQYF.

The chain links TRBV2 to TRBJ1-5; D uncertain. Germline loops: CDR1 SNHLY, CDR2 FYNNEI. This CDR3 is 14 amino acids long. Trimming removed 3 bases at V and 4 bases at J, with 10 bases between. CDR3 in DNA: TGTGCCAGCAGTGATCGGTCACAGAATCAGCCCCAGCATTTT. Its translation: CASSDRSQNQPQHF. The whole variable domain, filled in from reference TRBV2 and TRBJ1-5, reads EPEVTQTPSHQVTQMGQEVILRCVPISNHLYFYWYRQILGQKVEFLVSFYNNEISEKSEIFDDQFSVERPDGSNFTLKIRSTKLEDSAMYFCASSDRSQNQPQHFGDGTRLSIL.